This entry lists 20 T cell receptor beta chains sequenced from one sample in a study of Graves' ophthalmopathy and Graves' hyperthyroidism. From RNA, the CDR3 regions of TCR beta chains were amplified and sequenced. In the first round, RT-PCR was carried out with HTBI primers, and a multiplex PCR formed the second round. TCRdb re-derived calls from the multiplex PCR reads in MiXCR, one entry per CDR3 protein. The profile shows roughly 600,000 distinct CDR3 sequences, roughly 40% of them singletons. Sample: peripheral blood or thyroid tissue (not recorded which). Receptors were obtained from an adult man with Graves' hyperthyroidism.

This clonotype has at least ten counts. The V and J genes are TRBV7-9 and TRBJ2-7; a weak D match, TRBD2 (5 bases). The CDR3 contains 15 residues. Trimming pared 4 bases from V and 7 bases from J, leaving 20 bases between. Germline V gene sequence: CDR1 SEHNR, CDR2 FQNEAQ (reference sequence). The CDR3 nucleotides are TGTGCCAGCAGCTCCCCCAACAGACCCGGGGAGGAGCAGTACTTC. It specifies CASSSPNRPGEEQYF.

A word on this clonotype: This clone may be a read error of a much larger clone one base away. The CDR3 protein is CVSSVKTGSSNSPLHF. The CDR3 bases are TGTGTCAGCAGCGTGAAGACAGGGTCCTCTAATTCACCCCTCCACTTT. The rearrangement uses TRBV5-6 and TRBJ1-6; 7 nucleotides line up with TRBD1. This CDR3 has 16 residues. The germline CDR1 and CDR2 sequences are SGHDT and YYEEEE.

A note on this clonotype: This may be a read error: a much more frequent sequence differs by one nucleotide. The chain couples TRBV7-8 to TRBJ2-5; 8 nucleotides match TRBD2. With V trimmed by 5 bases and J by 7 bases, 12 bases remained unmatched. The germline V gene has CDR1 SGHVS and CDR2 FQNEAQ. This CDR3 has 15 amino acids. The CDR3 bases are TGTGCCAGCAGCCCCCCGGGACGGGGGGGGGGGACCCAGTACTTC. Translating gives CASSPPGRGGGTQYF.

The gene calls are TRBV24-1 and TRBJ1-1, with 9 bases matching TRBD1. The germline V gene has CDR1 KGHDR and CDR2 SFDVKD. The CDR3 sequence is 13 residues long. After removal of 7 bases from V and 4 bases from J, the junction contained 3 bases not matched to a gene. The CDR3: CATSQDRGTEAFF. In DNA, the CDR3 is TGTGCCACCAGCCAGGACAGGGGCACTGAAGCTTTCTTT.

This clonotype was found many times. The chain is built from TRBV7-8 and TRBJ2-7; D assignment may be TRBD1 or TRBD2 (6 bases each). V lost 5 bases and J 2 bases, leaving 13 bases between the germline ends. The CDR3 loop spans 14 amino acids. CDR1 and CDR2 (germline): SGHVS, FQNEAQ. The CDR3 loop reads CASSRGRTPYEQYF. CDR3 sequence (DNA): TGTGCCAGCAGCCGGGGGCGGACTCCCTACGAGCAGTACTTC.

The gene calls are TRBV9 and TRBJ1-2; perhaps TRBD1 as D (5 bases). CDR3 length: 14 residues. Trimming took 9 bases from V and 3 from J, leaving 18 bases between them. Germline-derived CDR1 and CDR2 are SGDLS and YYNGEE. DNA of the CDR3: TGTGCCACCTCACTCCGGGGACCCTACTATGGCTACACCTTC. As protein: CATSLRGPYYGYTF.

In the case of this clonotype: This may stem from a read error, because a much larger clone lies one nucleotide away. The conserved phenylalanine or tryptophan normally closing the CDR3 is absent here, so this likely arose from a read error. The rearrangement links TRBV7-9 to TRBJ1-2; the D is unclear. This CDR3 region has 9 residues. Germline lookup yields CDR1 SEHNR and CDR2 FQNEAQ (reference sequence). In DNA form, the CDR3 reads TGTGCTCCATACGGCGGCTACACCCTC. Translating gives CAPYGGYTL.

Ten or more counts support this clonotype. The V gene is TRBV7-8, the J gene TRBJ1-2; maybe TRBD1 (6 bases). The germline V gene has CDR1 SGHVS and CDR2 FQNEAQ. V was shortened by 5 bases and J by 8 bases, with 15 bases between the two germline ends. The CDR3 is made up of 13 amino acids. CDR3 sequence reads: CASSQNRDTGYTF. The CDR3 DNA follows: TGTGCCAGCAGCCAAAACAGGGATACAGGCTACACCTTC.

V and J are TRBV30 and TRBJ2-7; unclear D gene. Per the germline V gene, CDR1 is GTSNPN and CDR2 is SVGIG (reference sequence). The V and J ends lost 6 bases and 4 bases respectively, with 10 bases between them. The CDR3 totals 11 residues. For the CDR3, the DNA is TGTGCCTGTAATTCCGCGTACGAGCAGTACTTC. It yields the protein CACNSAYEQYF.

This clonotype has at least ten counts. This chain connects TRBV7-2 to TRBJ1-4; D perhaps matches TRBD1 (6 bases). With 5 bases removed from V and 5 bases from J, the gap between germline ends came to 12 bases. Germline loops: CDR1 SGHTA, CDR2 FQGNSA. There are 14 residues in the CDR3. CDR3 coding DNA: TGTGCCAGCAGCCCGGGGGCAGAGAATGAAAAACTGTTTTTT. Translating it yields CASSPGAENEKLFF.

CDR3 DNA sequence: TGTGCTAGAGGGATGACAGGGGACGCGGACGAGCAGTACTTC. Translating it yields CARGMTGDADEQYF. This chain connects TRBV25-1 to TRBJ2-7; 8 nucleotides match TRBD1. Germline V CDR1 and CDR2: MGHDK, SYGVNS. CDR3 length equals 14 residues.

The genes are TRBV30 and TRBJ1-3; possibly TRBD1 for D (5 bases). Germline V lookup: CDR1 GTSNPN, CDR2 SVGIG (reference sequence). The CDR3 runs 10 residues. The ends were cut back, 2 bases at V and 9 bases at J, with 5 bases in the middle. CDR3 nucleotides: TGTGCCTGGAGTAGGGGCACCATATATTTT. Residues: CAWSRGTIYF.

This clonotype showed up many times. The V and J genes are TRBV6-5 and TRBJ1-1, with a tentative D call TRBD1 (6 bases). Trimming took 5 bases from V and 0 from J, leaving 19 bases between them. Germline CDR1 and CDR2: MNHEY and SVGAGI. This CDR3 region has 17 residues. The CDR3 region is CASSPLGGRSMNTEAFF. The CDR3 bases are TGTGCCAGCAGTCCTCTGGGGGGCAGAAGTATGAACACTGAAGCTTTCTTT.

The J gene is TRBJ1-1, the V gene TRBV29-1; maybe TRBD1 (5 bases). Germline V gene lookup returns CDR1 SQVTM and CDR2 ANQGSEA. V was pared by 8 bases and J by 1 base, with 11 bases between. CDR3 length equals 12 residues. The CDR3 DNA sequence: TGCAGCTACCAGACAGAGAACACTGAAGCTTTCTTT. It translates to CSYQTENTEAFF.

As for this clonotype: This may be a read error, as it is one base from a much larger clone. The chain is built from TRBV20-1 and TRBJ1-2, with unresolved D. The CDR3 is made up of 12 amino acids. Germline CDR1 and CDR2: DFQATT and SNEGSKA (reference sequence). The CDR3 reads CSLAPSNYDYTF. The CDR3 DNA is TGCAGTCTAGCACCGTCTAACTATGACTACACCTTC.

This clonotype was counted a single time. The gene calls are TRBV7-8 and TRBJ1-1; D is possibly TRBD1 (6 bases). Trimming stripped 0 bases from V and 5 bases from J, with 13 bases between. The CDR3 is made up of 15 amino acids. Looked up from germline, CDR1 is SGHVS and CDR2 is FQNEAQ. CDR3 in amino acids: CASSLATRGRTEAFF. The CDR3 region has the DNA TGTGCCAGCAGCTTAGCGACCCGGGGGCGAACTGAAGCTTTCTTT.

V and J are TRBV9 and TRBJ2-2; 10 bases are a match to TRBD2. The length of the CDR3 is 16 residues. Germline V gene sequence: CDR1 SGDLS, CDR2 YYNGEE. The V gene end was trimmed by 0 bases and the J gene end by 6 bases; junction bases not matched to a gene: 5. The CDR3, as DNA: TGTGCCAGCAGCGTAGCTTTAGCGGGAGGTGCCGGGGAGCTGTTTTTT. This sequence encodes CASSVALAGGAGELFF.

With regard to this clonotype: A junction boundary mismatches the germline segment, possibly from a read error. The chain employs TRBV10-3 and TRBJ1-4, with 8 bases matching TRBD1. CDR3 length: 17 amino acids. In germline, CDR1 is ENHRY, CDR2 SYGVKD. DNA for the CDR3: TGTGCCAGCAGTTACTCCCTGTGGCAGGGGGCGAATGAAAAACTGTTTTTT. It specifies CASSYSLWQGANEKLFF.

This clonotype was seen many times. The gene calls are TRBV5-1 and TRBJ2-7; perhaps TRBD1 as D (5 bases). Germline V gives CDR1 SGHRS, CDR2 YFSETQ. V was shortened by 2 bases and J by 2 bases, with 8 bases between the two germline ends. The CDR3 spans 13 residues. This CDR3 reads CASSFRGTYEQYF. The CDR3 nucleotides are TGCGCCAGCAGCTTTAGGGGCACCTACGAGCAGTACTTC.

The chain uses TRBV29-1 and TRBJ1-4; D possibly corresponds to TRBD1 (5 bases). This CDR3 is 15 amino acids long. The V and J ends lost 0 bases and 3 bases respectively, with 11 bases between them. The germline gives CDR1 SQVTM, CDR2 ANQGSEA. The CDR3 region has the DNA TGCAGCGTTGAAGACGCCGGGACCGCTAATGAAAAACTGTTTTTT. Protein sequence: CSVEDAGTANEKLFF. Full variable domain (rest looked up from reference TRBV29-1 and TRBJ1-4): SAVISQKPSRDICQRGTSLTIQCQVDSQVTMMFWYRQQPGQSLTLIATANQGSEATYESGFVIDKFPISRPNLTFSTLTVSNMSPEDSSIYLCSVEDAGTANEKLFFGSGTQLSVL.